This T cell receptor (beta chain) was documented in a study of early T cells in non-severe SARS-CoV-2 infection. Study-wide background: It was bulk RNA from unsorted whole blood that was sequenced, and the chains were unpaired.

About this clonotype: Its cognate antigen is unknown.

This CDR3 spans 14 amino acids. With 4 bases removed from V and 4 bases from J, the gap between germline ends came to 11 bases. Germline CDR1 and CDR2: LGHDT and YNNKEL (reference sequence). General observations from the study: Database matching using VDJdb favored anti-spike CD8 responses, with private and CD4 specificities left missing.

The TCR library protocol attached unique molecular identifiers to the individual cDNA molecules. TCRdb re-called the 5' RACE reads through MiXCR, storing one row per CDR3 protein. The sample records about 77,000 distinct CDR3 sequences, 5% being singletons. Specimen: whole blood, collected at baseline. The chain recombines TRBV3-1 with TRBJ2-1; TRBD2 might be the D (5 bases). This TCR derives from an adult who was a healthcare worker with PCR-confirmed SARS-CoV-2 infection or an uninfected control (not recorded which). The CDR3 nucleotides read TGTGCCAGCAGCCCGCGGGCTGGATACAATGAGCAGTTCTTC. The encoded protein is CASSPRAGYNEQFF.